A selection of T cell receptor beta chains follows, all from one sample in a study of T cell responses to AZD1222 COVID-19 vaccine. Sequenced by immunoSEQ multiplex PCR; TCRdb stores in-frame clones only, minus some. The sample consists of about 60,000 clones, approximately 85% of them appearing once. Sample: peripheral blood, taken on day 0 of AZD1222 vaccination. The receptors were sampled from an adult in good health. CDR3s include the opening cysteine and the closing phenylalanine or tryptophan. D genes are given only for firm matches. A clone size is listed for some rows: how often the clone was seen (once, few, many), or a class if it is expanded.

TRBJ2-1 TRBV19 NA NA CASSMGPGFNNEQFF TGTGCCAGTAGTATGGGTCCGGGGTTCAACAATGAGCAGTTCTTC
TRBJ1-1 TRBV7-3 TRBD1 NA CASSASSTGKNTEAFF TGTGCCAGCAGCGCATCCTCGACAGGGAAGAACACTGAAGCTTTCTTT
TRBJ2-5 TRBV6-1 NA NA CASSEYAQYF TGTGCCAGCAGTGAATACGCCCAGTACTTC
TRBJ1-5 TRBV6-5 NA once CASRIQPVGNQPQHF TGTGCCAGCAGGATACAACCAGTCGGCAATCAGCCCCAGCATTTT
TRBJ1-1 TRBV3-1/TRBV3-2 NA NA CASSQDAGYGTEAFF TGTGCCAGCAGCCAAGATGCAGGGTACGGCACTGAAGCTTTCTTT
TRBJ1-1 TRBV5-1 NA NA CASSLVQGGGNTEAFF TGCGCCAGCAGCTTGGTGCAGGGTGGAGGGAACACTGAAGCTTTCTTT
TRBJ1-2 TRBV3-1/TRBV3-2 TRBD1 NA CASSYRGSPNYGYTF TGTGCCAGTTCATACAGGGGATCTCCCAACTATGGCTACACCTTC
TRBJ1-3 TRBV9 NA once CASSVGNLDGNTIYF TGTGCCAGCAGCGTAGGCAACCTGGATGGAAACACCATATATTTT
TRBJ2-1 TRBV9 NA NA CASSVGGLGEQFF TGTGCCAGCAGCGTAGGGGGTTTAGGGGAGCAGTTCTTC
TRBJ1-1 TRBV6-6 NA NA CASSYSIMENTEAFF TGTGCCAGCAGTTACTCGATTATGGAGAACACTGAAGCTTTCTTT
TRBJ1-6 TRBV9 TRBD1 NA CASSHDRVRSPLHF TGTGCCAGCAGCCACGACAGGGTGAGGTCACCCCTCCACTTT
TRBJ1-2 TRBV3-1/TRBV3-2 NA NA CASSQGAAAGYTF TGTGCCAGCAGCCAAGGAGCCGCGGCGGGCTACACCTTC
TRBJ2-1 TRBV27 TRBD2 NA CASSFGTSGVFSYNEQFF TGTGCCAGCAGTTTTGGGACTAGCGGGGTTTTCTCCTACAATGAGCAGTTCTTC
TRBJ1-5 TRBV18 NA NA CASSPYPRDSNQPQHF TGTGCCAGCTCACCGTACCCCAGGGATAGCAATCAGCCCCAGCATTTT
TRBJ1-1 TRBV12-3/TRBV12-4 TRBD1 NA CASTIQGATEAFF TGTGCCAGCACGATACAGGGGGCGACTGAAGCTTTCTTT
TRBJ1-1 TRBV6-1 TRBD1 NA CASSETGGGHTEAFF TGTGCCAGCAGTGAGACAGGGGGCGGTCACACTGAAGCTTTCTTT
TRBJ2-7 TRBV7-9 TRBD1 NA CASSARGQHYEQYF TGTGCCAGCAGCGCCCGGGGACAGCACTACGAGCAGTACTTC
TRBJ2-5 TRBV7-2 TRBD2 NA CASSLRPAGGQETQYF TGTGCCAGCAGCTTAAGACCGGCGGGGGGACAAGAGACCCAGTACTTC
TRBJ1-5 TRBV15 NA NA CATSSGRAPQPQHF TGTGCCACCAGCAGTGGACGGGCCCCTCAGCCCCAGCATTTT
TRBJ2-7 TRBV4-1 TRBD2 medium-sized CASSQGRVENYEQYF TGCGCCAGCAGCCAGGGGAGGGTAGAGAACTACGAGCAGTACTTC
TRBJ2-7 TRBV19 TRBD1 NA CAQIGGKGGDEQYF TGTGCCCAGATTGGGGGAAAAGGGGGCGACGAGCAGTACTTC
TRBJ1-2 TRBV14 NA NA CASSPGGNYGYTF TGTGCCAGCAGCCCCGGGGGAAACTATGGCTACACCTTC
TRBJ2-2 TRBV7-8 TRBD2 NA CASSQGLAGGLDGELFF TGTGCCAGCAGCCAGGGACTAGCGGGGGGGCTAGACGGGGAGCTGTTTTTT
TRBJ1-5 TRBV28 NA few CASSYRPGPNQPQHF TGTGCCAGCAGTTACCGTCCGGGACCCAATCAGCCCCAGCATTTT
TRBJ2-1 TRBV3-1/TRBV3-2 TRBD2 few CASSQGHSGGPYNEQFF TGTGCCAGCAGCCAAGGTCATAGCGGGGGACCCTACAATGAGCAGTTCTTC
TRBJ2-2 TRBV19 TRBD1 medium-sized CASREDRGNTGELFF TGTGCCAGTAGGGAGGACAGGGGAAACACCGGGGAGCTGTTTTTT
TRBJ2-1 TRBV20-1 NA NA CSARTYNEQFF TGCAGTGCTAGGACCTACAATGAGCAGTTCTTC
TRBJ1-2 TRBV28 TRBD1 NA CASSYLRGQNGYTF TGTGCCAGCAGTTACCTGAGGGGGCAAAATGGCTACACCTTC
TRBJ1-5 TRBV9 NA few CASSPGVGNQPQHF TGTGCCAGCAGCCCTGGGGTCGGCAATCAGCCCCAGCATTTT
TRBJ1-5 TRBV2 NA NA CASSVGGPQPQHF TGTGCCAGCAGTGTGGGGGGGCCTCAGCCCCAGCATTTT
TRBJ1-6 TRBV30 TRBD1 NA CAWSVIQGESPLHF TGTGCCTGGAGTGTAATCCAGGGGGAATCACCCCTCCACTTT
TRBJ1-2 TRBV19 NA NA CASSIGDISYGYTF TGTGCCAGTAGTATAGGAGACATTTCCTATGGCTACACCTTC
TRBJ1-6 TRBV7-3 TRBD1 few CASSLRSGGADNSPLHF TGTGCCAGCAGCTTACGGTCAGGGGGCGCGGATAATTCACCCCTCCACTTT
TRBJ1-1 TRBV7-9 NA NA CASSHYREGTEAFF TGTGCCAGCAGCCATTACAGGGAGGGCACTGAAGCTTTCTTT
TRBJ2-1 TRBV3-1/TRBV3-2 TRBD2 NA CASRRGLAGGDEQFF TGTGCCAGCAGGAGGGGACTAGCGGGGGGCGATGAGCAGTTCTTC
TRBJ2-5 TRBV5-4 NA NA CASSTRDSGGTQYF TGTGCCAGCAGCACGCGGGACTCCGGGGGGACCCAGTACTTC
TRBJ2-1 TRBV5-1 TRBD2 NA CASSSELAGGWNEQFF TGCGCCAGCAGCTCCGAACTAGCGGGGGGCTGGAATGAGCAGTTCTTC
TRBJ2-7 TRBV9 NA NA CASSVVEFGGWGQQYF TGTGCCAGCAGCGTAGTTGAATTCGGGGGATGGGGGCAGCAGTACTTC
TRBJ2-2 TRBV30 NA NA CAWSDDFGGPNTGELFF TGTGCCTGGAGTGATGATTTCGGGGGGCCTAACACCGGGGAGCTGTTTTTT
TRBJ1-3 TRBV10-2 NA NA CASWRGGRSAGNTIYF TGCGCCAGCTGGAGAGGAGGGCGGAGTGCTGGAAACACCATATATTTT